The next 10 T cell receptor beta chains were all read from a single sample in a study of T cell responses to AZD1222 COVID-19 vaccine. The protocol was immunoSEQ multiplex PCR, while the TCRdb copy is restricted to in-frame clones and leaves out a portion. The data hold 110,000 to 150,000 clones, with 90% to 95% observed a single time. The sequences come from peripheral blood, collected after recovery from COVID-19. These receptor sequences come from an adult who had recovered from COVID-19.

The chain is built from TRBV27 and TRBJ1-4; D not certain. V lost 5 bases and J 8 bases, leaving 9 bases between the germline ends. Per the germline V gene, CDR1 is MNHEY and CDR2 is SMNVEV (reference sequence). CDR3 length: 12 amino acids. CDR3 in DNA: TGTGCCAGCAGTCCTCTGGGGGAAAAACTGTTTTTT. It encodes CASSPLGEKLFF.

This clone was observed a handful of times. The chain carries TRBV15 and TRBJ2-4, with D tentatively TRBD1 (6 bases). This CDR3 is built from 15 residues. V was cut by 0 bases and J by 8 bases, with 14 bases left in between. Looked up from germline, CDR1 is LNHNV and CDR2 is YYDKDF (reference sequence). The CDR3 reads CATSRDQGGSDIQYF. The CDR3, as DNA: TGTGCCACCAGCAGAGATCAAGGGGGATCGGACATTCAGTACTTC.

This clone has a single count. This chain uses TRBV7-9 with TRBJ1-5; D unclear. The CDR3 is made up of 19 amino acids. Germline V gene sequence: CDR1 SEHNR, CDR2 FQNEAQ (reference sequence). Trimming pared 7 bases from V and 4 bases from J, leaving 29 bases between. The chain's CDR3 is CASTQGRRDSTSINQPQHF. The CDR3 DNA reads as TGTGCCAGCACCCAAGGACGCCGGGATTCAACCTCTATTAATCAGCCCCAGCATTTT.

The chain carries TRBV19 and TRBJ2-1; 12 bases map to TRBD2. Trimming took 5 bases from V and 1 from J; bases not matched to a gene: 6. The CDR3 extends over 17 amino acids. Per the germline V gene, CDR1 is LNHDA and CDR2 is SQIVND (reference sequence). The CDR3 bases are TGTGCCAGTAGTTACCGGGGACTAGCGGGTTCCTACAATGAGCAGTTCTTC. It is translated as CASSYRGLAGSYNEQFF.

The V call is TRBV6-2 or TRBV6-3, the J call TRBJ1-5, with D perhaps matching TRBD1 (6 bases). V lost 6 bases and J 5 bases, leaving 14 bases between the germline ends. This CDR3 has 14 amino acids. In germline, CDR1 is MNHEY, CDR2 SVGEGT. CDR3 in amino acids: CASSFRGSHQPQHF. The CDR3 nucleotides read TGTGCCAGCAGCTTCAGGGGAAGTCATCAGCCCCAGCATTTT.

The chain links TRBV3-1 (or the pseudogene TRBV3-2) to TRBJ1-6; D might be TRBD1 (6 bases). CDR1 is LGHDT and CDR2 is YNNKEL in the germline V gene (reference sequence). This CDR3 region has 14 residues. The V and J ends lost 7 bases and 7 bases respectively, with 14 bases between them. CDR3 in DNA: TGTGCCAGCACTTGGGGGGGCGGGAATTCACCCCTCCACTTT. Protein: CASTWGGGNSPLHF.

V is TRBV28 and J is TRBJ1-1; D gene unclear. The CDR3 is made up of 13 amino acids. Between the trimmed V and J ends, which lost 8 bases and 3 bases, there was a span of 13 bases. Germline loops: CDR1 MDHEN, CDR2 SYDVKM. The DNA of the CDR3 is TGTGCCAGCCATTATCGACGGTACACTGAAGCTTTCTTT. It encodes CASHYRRYTEAFF.

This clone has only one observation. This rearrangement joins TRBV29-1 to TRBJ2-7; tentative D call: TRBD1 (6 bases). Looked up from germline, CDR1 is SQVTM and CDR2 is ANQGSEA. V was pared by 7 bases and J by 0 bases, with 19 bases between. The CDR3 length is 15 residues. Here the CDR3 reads CSARVGTWSSYEQYF. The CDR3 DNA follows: TGCAGCGCTCGGGTGGGGACATGGAGCTCCTACGAGCAGTACTTC.

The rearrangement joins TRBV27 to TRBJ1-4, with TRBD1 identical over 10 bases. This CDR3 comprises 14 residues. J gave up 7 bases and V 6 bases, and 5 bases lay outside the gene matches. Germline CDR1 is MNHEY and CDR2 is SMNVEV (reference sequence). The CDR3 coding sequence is TGTGCCAGCAGCCCCGACAGGGGGCCTGAAAAACTGTTTTTT. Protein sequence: CASSPDRGPEKLFF.

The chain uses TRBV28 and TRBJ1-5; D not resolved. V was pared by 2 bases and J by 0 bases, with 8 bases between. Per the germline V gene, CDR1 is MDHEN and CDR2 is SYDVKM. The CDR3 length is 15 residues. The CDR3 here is CASSLAVNSNQPQHF. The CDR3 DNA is TGTGCCAGCAGTTTAGCGGTGAATAGCAATCAGCCCCAGCATTTT.